This T cell receptor (beta chain) is from a study of cytomegalovirus exposure and HLA in healthy donors. This CDR3 spans 15 amino acids. Germline V gives CDR1 LNHDA, CDR2 SQIVND (reference sequence). V was clipped by 3 bases and J by 6 bases; unmatched bases: 8. On this clone itself: Its target is not known.

The donors formed part of the approximately 130-subject validation cohort, distinct from the approximately 640-subject first cohort. Assay: immunoSEQ multiplex PCR; the TCRdb copy retains only in-frame clones and omits some. Of about 160,000 clones listed, roughly 96% are singletons. Study-level points and caveats: Fewer than 200 TCR beta chains were listed as cytomegalovirus-associated. Clusters of TCRs from the first cohort tended to co-occur in the roughly 120 validation repertoires (as a later analysis found). Cytomegalovirus status was reportedly diagnosed by the classifier with high specificity and sensitivity.

The chain is built from TRBV19 and TRBJ1-2, with 9 bases lining up with TRBD1. The sequence came from a woman aged 18-35 years in good health and CMV-seronegative. Specimen: PBMCs. The CDR3 DNA reads TGTGCCAGTAGTATTTGGGGACAGGGTCTCGATGGCTACACCTTC. Protein sequence: CASSIWGQGLDGYTF.